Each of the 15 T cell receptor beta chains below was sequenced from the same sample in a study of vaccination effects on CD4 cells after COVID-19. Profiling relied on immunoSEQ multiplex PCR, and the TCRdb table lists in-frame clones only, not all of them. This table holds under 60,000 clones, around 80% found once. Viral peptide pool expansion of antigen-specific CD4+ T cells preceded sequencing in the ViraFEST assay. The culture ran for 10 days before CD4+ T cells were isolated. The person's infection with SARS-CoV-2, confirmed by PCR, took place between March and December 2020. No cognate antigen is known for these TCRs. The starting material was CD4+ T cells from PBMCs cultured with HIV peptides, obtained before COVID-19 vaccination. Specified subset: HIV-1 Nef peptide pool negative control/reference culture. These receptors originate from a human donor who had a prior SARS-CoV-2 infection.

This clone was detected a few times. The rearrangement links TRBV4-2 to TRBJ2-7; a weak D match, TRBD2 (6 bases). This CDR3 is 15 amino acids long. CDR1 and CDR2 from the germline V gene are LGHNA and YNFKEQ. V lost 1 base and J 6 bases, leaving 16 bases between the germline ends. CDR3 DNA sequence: TGTGCCAGCAGCCAAGTTGGGGGGAGCCGGGGCGAGCAGTACTTC. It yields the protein CASSQVGGSRGEQYF.

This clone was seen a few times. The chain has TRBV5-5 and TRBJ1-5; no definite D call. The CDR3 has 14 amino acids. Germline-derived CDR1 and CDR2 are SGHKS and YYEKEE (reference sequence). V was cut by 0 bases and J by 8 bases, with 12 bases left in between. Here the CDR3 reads CASSLDGVRKPQHF. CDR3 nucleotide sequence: TGTGCCAGCAGCTTGGATGGGGTAAGGAAGCCCCAGCATTTT.

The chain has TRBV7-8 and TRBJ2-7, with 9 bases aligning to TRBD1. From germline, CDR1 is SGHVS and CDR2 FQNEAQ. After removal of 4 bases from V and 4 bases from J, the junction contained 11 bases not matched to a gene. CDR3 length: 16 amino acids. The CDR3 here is CASSSRRDRVFYEQYF. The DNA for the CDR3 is TGTGCCAGCAGCTCTCGCCGGGACAGGGTTTTTTACGAGCAGTACTTC.

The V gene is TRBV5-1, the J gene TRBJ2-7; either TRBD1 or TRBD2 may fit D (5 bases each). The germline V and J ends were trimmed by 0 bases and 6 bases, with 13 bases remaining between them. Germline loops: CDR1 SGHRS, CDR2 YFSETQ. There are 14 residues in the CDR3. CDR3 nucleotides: TGCGCCAGCAGCTTGGTCCCCGGGACGCGCGAGCAGTACTTC. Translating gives CASSLVPGTREQYF.

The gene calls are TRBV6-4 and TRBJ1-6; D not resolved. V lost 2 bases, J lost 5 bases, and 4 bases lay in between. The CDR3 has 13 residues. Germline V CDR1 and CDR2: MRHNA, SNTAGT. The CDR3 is CASSDTNNSPLHF. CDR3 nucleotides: TGTGCCAGCAGTGACACGAATAATTCACCCCTCCACTTT.

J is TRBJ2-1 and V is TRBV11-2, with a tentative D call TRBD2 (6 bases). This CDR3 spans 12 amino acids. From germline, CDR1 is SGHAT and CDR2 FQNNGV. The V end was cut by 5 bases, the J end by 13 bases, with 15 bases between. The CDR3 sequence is CASSPTTRSQFF. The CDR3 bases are TGTGCCAGCAGCCCAACGACTAGGTCTCAGTTCTTC.

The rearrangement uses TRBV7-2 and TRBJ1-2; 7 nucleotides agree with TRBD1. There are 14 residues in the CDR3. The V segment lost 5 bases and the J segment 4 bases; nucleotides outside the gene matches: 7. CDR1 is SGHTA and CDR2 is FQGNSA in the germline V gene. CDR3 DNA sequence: TGTGCCAGCAGCCCGGACAGGCAGTCCTATGGCTACACCTTC. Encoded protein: CASSPDRQSYGYTF.

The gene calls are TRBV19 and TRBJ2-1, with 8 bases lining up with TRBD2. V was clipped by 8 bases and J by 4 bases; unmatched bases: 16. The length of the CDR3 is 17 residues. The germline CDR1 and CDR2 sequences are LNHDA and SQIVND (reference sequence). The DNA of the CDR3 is TGTGCCAGTCAGAAGGCGGGGGGCCAATATATATACAATGAGCAGTTCTTC. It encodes CASQKAGGQYIYNEQFF. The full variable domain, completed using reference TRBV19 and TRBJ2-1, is DGGITQSPKYLFRKEGQNVTLSCEQNLNHDAMYWYRQDPGQGLRLIYYSQIVNDFQKGDIAEGYSVSREKKESFPLTVTSAQKNPTAFYLCASQKAGGQYIYNEQFFGPGTRLTVL.

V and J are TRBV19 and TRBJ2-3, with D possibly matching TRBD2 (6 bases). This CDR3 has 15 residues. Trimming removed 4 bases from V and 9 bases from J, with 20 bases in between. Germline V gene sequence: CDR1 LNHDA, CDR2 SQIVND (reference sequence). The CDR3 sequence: CASSTGARRVGTQYF. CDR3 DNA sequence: TGTGCCAGTAGTACCGGGGCCAGGAGGGTCGGCACGCAGTATTTT. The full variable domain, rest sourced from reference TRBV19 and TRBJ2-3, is DGGITQSPKYLFRKEGQNVTLSCEQNLNHDAMYWYRQDPGQGLRLIYYSQIVNDFQKGDIAEGYSVSREKKESFPLTVTSAQKNPTAFYLCASSTGARRVGTQYFGPGTRLTVL.

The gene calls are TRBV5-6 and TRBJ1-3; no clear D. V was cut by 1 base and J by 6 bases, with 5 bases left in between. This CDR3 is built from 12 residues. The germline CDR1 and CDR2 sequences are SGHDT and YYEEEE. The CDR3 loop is CASSLWKNTIYF. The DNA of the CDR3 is TGTGCCAGCAGCTTGTGGAAAAACACCATATATTTT.

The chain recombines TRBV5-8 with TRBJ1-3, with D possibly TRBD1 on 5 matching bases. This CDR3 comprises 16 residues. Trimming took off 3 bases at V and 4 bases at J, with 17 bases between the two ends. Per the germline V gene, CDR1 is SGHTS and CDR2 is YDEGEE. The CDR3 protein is CASSSTSGGAGNTIYF. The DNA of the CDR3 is TGTGCCAGCAGCTCCACGAGCGGAGGGGCAGGAAACACCATATATTTT.

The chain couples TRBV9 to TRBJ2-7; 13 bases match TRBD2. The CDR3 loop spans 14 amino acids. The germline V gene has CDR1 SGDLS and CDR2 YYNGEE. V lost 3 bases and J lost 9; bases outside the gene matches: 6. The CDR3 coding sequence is TGTGCCAGCAGCGGAGGACTAGCGGGAGAAGTGCAGTACTTC. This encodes CASSGGLAGEVQYF.

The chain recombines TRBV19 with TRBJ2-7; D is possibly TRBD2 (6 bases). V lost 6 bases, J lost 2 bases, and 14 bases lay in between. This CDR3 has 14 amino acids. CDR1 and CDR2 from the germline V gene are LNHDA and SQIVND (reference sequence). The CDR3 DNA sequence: TGTGCCAGTAGACAGCGGGCCGGGGCCTACGAGCAGTACTTC. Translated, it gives CASRQRAGAYEQYF.

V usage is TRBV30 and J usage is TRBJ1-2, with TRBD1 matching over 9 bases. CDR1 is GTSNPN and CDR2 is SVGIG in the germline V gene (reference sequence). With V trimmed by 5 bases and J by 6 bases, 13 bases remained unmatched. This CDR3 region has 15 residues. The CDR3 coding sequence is TGTGCCTGGCTAACCTTAACAGGGGGCGCAGATGGCTACACCTTC. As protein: CAWLTLTGGADGYTF.

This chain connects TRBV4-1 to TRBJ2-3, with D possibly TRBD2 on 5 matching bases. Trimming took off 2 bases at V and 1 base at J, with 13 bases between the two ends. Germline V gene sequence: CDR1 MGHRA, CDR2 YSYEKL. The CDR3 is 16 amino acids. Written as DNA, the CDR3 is TGCGCCAGCAGCCAACGGTCGGACTTCGGCACAGATACGCAGTATTTT. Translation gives CASSQRSDFGTDTQYF.